The rows below give T cell receptor beta chains drawn from one sample of a study of cytomegalovirus exposure and HLA in healthy donors. Some clones are missing from TCRdb's copy, which holds only in-frame ones; the method was immunoSEQ multiplex PCR. This table has some 180,000 clones, roughly 70% appearing once. The sample comprised PBMCs. These receptors were obtained from a woman in her late teens or twenties in good health and CMV-seropositive. The CDR3 runs from the conserved cysteine through the conserved F or W. Fields, in order: J gene, V gene, D gene, clone size, CDR3 protein, CDR3 DNA. D genes are given only for firm matches. Expanded clones are given a class, and other clones once, few, many or no size at all.

j_call: TRBJ1-3
v_call: TRBV11-2
d_call: -
clone_size: -
cdr3_aa: CASSLRRTELRNTIYF
cdr3_nt: TGTGCCAGCAGCTTAAGACGGACAGAGCTAAGAAACACCATATATTTT

j_call: TRBJ1-5
v_call: TRBV5-6
d_call: TRBD1
clone_size: -
cdr3_aa: CASSGGGQPQHF
cdr3_nt: TGTGCCAGCTCAGGGGGTGGTCAGCCCCAGCATTTT

j_call: TRBJ1-2
v_call: TRBV4-1
d_call: -
clone_size: once
cdr3_aa: CASSQGDTEGYTF
cdr3_nt: TGCGCCAGCAGCCAAGGGGACACGGAAGGCTACACCTTC

j_call: TRBJ1-1
v_call: TRBV29-1
d_call: -
clone_size: -
cdr3_aa: CSVKFSGATEAFF
cdr3_nt: TGCAGCGTTAAATTTTCAGGGGCTACTGAAGCTTTCTTT

j_call: TRBJ1-2
v_call: TRBV6-6
d_call: -
clone_size: -
cdr3_aa: CASSYQELGYTF
cdr3_nt: TGTGCCAGCAGTTACCAAGAACTGGGCTACACCTTC

j_call: TRBJ2-5
v_call: TRBV9
d_call: -
clone_size: few
cdr3_aa: CASSVGPGRQTQYF
cdr3_nt: TGTGCCAGCAGCGTAGGTCCGGGGAGGCAGACCCAGTACTTC

j_call: TRBJ1-2
v_call: TRBV10-3
d_call: -
clone_size: -
cdr3_aa: CAIDGGSRDYGYTF
cdr3_nt: TGTGCCATTGATGGTGGGAGCCGGGACTATGGCTACACCTTC

j_call: TRBJ2-3
v_call: TRBV12-5
d_call: -
clone_size: -
cdr3_aa: CASGRDTTDTQYF
cdr3_nt: TGTGCTAGTGGGAGGGACACCACGGATACGCAGTATTTT

j_call: TRBJ2-1
v_call: TRBV6-4
d_call: -
clone_size: once
cdr3_aa: CASSQQQSSEQFF
cdr3_nt: TGTGCCAGCAGTCAGCAACAGTCTAGCGAGCAGTTCTTC

j_call: TRBJ1-1
v_call: TRBV5-1
d_call: -
clone_size: -
cdr3_aa: CASSLQTGKAEAFF
cdr3_nt: TGCGCCAGCAGCTTACAGACGGGGAAGGCTGAAGCTTTCTTT

j_call: TRBJ2-5
v_call: TRBV6-1
d_call: -
clone_size: few
cdr3_aa: CASSFPGIQETQYF
cdr3_nt: TGTGCCAGCAGTTTCCCGGGGATACAAGAGACCCAGTACTTC

j_call: TRBJ1-1
v_call: TRBV27
d_call: -
clone_size: few
cdr3_aa: CATRDGKATEAFF
cdr3_nt: TGTGCCACCAGGGACGGGAAAGCCACTGAAGCTTTCTTT

j_call: TRBJ2-5
v_call: TRBV19
d_call: -
clone_size: -
cdr3_aa: CASSNTGQETQYF
cdr3_nt: TGTGCCAGTAGTAATACAGGTCAAGAGACCCAGTACTTC

j_call: TRBJ2-5
v_call: TRBV4-3
d_call: -
clone_size: once
cdr3_aa: CASSQNPVRRETQYF
cdr3_nt: TGCGCCAGCAGCCAAAACCCGGTCCGAAGAGAGACCCAGTACTTC

j_call: TRBJ2-7
v_call: TRBV6-5
d_call: TRBD1
clone_size: -
cdr3_aa: CASSRTGDYEQYF
cdr3_nt: TGTGCCAGCAGTCGGACAGGGGATTACGAGCAGTACTTC

j_call: TRBJ2-6
v_call: TRBV2
d_call: -
clone_size: -
cdr3_aa: CASSESGANVLTF
cdr3_nt: TGTGCCAGCAGTGAGTCGGGGGCCAACGTCCTGACTTTC

j_call: TRBJ2-6
v_call: TRBV6-4
d_call: TRBD1
clone_size: -
cdr3_aa: CASSGLGGSGANVLTF
cdr3_nt: TGTGCCAGCTCGGGATTAGGGGGCTCCGGGGCCAACGTCCTGACTTTC

j_call: TRBJ2-5
v_call: TRBV7-2
d_call: TRBD1
clone_size: -
cdr3_aa: CASSLTPGQGIETQYF
cdr3_nt: TGTGCCAGCAGCTTAACGCCGGGACAGGGTATAGAGACCCAGTACTTC

j_call: TRBJ2-5
v_call: TRBV9
d_call: TRBD2
clone_size: -
cdr3_aa: CASSARGGGQETQYF
cdr3_nt: TGTGCCAGCAGCGCACGGGGCGGGGGACAAGAGACCCAGTACTTC

j_call: TRBJ2-2
v_call: TRBV4-1
d_call: TRBD2
clone_size: few
cdr3_aa: CASSLRGWRGGNFTGELFF
cdr3_nt: TGCGCCAGCAGTCTACGAGGATGGCGGGGGGGCAATTTCACCGGGGAGCTGTTTTTT

j_call: TRBJ1-1
v_call: TRBV2
d_call: -
clone_size: few
cdr3_aa: CASKGESVAEAFF
cdr3_nt: TGTGCCAGCAAGGGGGAAAGTGTCGCTGAAGCTTTCTTT

j_call: TRBJ1-2
v_call: TRBV13
d_call: -
clone_size: -
cdr3_aa: CASSLGWNAGYGYTF
cdr3_nt: TGTGCCAGCAGCTTAGGCTGGAACGCGGGTTATGGCTACACCTTC

j_call: TRBJ2-3
v_call: TRBV18
d_call: TRBD2
clone_size: -
cdr3_aa: CASSRPPGTSGGCSQYF
cdr3_nt: TGTGCCAGCTCACGGCCTCCCGGGACTAGCGGGGGGTGTTCGCAGTATTTT

j_call: TRBJ2-5
v_call: TRBV5-1
d_call: -
clone_size: -
cdr3_aa: CASRPDSPLQETQYF
cdr3_nt: TGCGCCAGCAGGCCGGACAGTCCCTTACAAGAGACCCAGTACTTC

j_call: TRBJ2-7
v_call: TRBV7-2
d_call: TRBD1
clone_size: -
cdr3_aa: CASSLRGQTYEQYF
cdr3_nt: TGTGCCAGCAGCTTAAGGGGGCAGACGTACGAGCAGTACTTC

j_call: TRBJ1-2
v_call: TRBV5-4
d_call: -
clone_size: -
cdr3_aa: CASSLAGPGRHGYTF
cdr3_nt: TGTGCCAGCAGCTTGGCTGGCCCGGGTAGGCATGGCTACACCTTC

j_call: TRBJ1-1
v_call: TRBV5-4
d_call: TRBD1
clone_size: -
cdr3_aa: CASSARQGPNTEAFF
cdr3_nt: TGTGCCAGCAGCGCCCGACAGGGACCGAACACTGAAGCTTTCTTT

j_call: TRBJ1-6
v_call: TRBV5-4
d_call: -
clone_size: -
cdr3_aa: CASSFLAGTDNSPLHF
cdr3_nt: TGTGCCAGCAGCTTTCTCGCAGGTACGGATAATTCACCCCTCCACTTT

j_call: TRBJ1-2
v_call: TRBV12-5
d_call: -
clone_size: -
cdr3_aa: CASGLPPTGANYGYTF
cdr3_nt: TGTGCTAGTGGTTTGCCCCCGACGGGGGCTAACTATGGCTACACCTTC

j_call: TRBJ2-5
v_call: TRBV30
d_call: TRBD2
clone_size: -
cdr3_aa: CACGTSGENQETQYF
cdr3_nt: TGTGCCTGTGGGACTAGCGGGGAGAACCAAGAGACCCAGTACTTC

j_call: TRBJ2-7
v_call: TRBV6-6
d_call: TRBD1
clone_size: -
cdr3_aa: CASNPGTGSNEQYF
cdr3_nt: TGTGCCAGCAACCCCGGGACAGGGTCTAACGAGCAGTACTTC

j_call: TRBJ2-3
v_call: TRBV4-1
d_call: TRBD2
clone_size: -
cdr3_aa: CASSHETSGATDTQYF
cdr3_nt: TGCGCCAGCAGCCACGAGACTAGCGGGGCCACAGATACGCAGTATTTT

j_call: TRBJ2-3
v_call: TRBV7-9
d_call: -
clone_size: few
cdr3_aa: CASSSRYGEEYTDTQYF
cdr3_nt: TGTGCCAGCAGCTCGAGGTACGGAGAGGAGTACACAGATACGCAGTATTTT

j_call: TRBJ1-1
v_call: TRBV30
d_call: TRBD1
clone_size: once
cdr3_aa: CAWSVGPLGGEGTEAFF
cdr3_nt: TGTGCCTGGAGTGTAGGGCCACTAGGGGGCGAAGGCACTGAAGCTTTCTTT

j_call: TRBJ1-5
v_call: TRBV5-6
d_call: -
clone_size: -
cdr3_aa: CASSWGGGLLYQPQHF
cdr3_nt: TGTGCCAGCAGCTGGGGCGGGGGCCTACTTTATCAGCCCCAGCATTTT

j_call: TRBJ1-1
v_call: TRBV10-3
d_call: TRBD1
clone_size: -
cdr3_aa: CAISQTGSVEAFF
cdr3_nt: TGTGCCATATCTCAGACAGGGAGCGTAGAAGCTTTCTTT